The following is a T cell receptor (beta chain) sequence with its context. The protocol was immunoSEQ multiplex PCR, while the TCRdb copy is restricted to in-frame clones and leaves out a portion. The sample shows 100,000 to 120,000 clones, approximately 85% of them seen only once. The source of the sample is a study of T cell responses to AZD1222 COVID-19 vaccine. Trimming left V 4 bases short and J 5 bases short, with 8 bases between. Germline CDR1 MNHEY, CDR2 SVGAGI. The CDR3 is 13 residues long. The chain couples TRBV6-5 to TRBJ2-2, with D possibly matching TRBD1 (5 bases). Sample: peripheral blood, taken on day 0 of AZD1222 vaccination. This sequence originates from an adult in good health. In DNA form, the CDR3 reads TGTGCCAGCAGTTCCAGGGTTACCGGGGAGCTGTTTTTT. Protein product: CASSSRVTGELFF.